This TCR beta chain was recorded in a study of blood T cell repertoires in COVID-19. Turning to the study itself: The analysed material was cDNA or gDNA that came from T cells, B-cell-depleted T cells, or PBMCs.

Each participant's cohort was designated according to participant-reported clinical history. Resolution of symptoms, clearance, or two negative PCRs was present in recovered Cohort 3 donors. Sequencing was performed with immunoSEQ multiplex PCR; in TCRdb, only in-frame clones are kept and a portion is missing. In the table there are roughly 300,000 clones, approximately 84% of which are singletons. Germline lookup yields CDR1 LGHNT and CDR2 FRNRAP. The CDR3 is made up of 14 amino acids. Trimming stripped 4 bases from V and 6 bases from J, with 12 bases between. The rearrangement links TRBV12-5 to TRBJ1-4; D not certain. Material for sequencing was PBMCs or T cells enriched from blood (not recorded which). The source is a woman in her twenties or thirties who had recovered from COVID-19. Here the CDR3 reads CASGSTVTDEKLFF. The CDR3 bases are TGTGCTAGTGGTTCTACAGTGACGGATGAAAAACTGTTTTTT.